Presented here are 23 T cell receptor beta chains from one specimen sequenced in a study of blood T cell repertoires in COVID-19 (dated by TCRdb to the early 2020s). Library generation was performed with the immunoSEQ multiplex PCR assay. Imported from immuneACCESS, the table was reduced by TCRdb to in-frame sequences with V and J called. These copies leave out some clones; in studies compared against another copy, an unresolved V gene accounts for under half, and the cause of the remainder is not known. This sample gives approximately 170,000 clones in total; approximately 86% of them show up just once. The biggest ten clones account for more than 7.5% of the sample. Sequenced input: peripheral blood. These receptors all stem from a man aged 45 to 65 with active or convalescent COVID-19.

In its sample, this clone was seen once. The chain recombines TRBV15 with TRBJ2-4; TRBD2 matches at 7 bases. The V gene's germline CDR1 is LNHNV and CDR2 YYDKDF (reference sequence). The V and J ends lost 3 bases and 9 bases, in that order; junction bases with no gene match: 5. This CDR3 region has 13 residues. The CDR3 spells CATSRGTGGIQYF. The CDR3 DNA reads TGTGCCACCAGCAGGGGTACGGGGGGCATTCAGTACTTC.

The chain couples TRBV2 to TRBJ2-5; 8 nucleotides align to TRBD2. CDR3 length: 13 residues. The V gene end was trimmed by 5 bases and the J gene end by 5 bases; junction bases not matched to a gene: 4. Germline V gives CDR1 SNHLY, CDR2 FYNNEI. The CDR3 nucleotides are TGTGCCAGCAGTCTGACTAGCGAGGAGACCCAGTACTTC. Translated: CASSLTSEETQYF.

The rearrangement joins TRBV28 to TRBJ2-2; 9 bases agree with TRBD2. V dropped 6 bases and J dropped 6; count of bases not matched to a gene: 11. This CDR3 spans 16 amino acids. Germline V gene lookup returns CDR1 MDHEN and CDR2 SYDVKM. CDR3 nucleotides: TGTGCCAGCAGCCCAGCCGGACTAGCGACATCCGGGGAGCTGTTTTTT. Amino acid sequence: CASSPAGLATSGELFF. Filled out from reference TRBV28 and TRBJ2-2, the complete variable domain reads DVKVTQSSRYLVKRTGEKVFLECVQDMDHENMFWYRQDPGLGLRLIYFSYDVKMKEKGDIPEGYSVSREKKERFSLILESASTNQTSMYLCASSPAGLATSGELFFGEGSRLTVL.

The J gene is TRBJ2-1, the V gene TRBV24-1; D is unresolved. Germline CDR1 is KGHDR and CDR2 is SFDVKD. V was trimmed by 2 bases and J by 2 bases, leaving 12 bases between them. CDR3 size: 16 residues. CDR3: CATSDSVNSAYNEQFF. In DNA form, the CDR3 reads TGTGCCACCAGTGATTCAGTCAATTCCGCCTACAATGAGCAGTTCTTC.

CDR3 protein: CSASRGPNYSNQPQHF. In DNA, the CDR3 is TGCAGTGCTAGTAGGGGGCCGAATTATAGCAATCAGCCCCAGCATTTT. The chain links TRBV20-1 to TRBJ1-5; TRBD1 agrees at 7 bases. From germline, CDR1 is DFQATT and CDR2 SNEGSKA (reference sequence). Germline trimming cut 3 bases from V and 0 bases from J; bases unmatched to any gene: 8. The length of the CDR3 is 16 residues.

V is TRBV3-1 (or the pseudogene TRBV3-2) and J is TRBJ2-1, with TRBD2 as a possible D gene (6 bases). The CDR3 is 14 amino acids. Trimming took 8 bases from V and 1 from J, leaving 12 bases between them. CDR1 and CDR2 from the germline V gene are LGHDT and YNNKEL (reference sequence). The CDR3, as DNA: TGTGCCAGCGGAGGGGACGGATCCTACAATGAGCAGTTCTTC. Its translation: CASGGDGSYNEQFF.

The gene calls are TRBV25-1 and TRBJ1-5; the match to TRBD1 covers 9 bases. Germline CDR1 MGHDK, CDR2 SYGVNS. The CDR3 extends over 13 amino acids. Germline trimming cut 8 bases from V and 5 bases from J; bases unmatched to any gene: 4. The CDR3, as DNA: TGTGCCAGCGGGAACAGGGGGCATCAGCCCCAGCATTTT. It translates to CASGNRGHQPQHF.

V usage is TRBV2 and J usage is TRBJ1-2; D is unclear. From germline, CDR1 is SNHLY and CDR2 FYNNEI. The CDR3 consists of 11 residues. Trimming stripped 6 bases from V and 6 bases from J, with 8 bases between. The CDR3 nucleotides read TGTGCCAGCAGCCCCCCCGATGGCTACACCTTC. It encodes CASSPPDGYTF.

For the CDR3, the DNA is TGTGCCAGCAGTCGACTCGAGCAGTACTTC. Translating it yields CASSRLEQYF. This chain connects TRBV2 to TRBJ2-7; D not resolved. CDR1 SNHLY and CDR2 FYNNEI come from the germline V gene. The CDR3 is made up of 10 amino acids. Trimming took off 5 bases at V and 6 bases at J, with 5 bases between the two ends.

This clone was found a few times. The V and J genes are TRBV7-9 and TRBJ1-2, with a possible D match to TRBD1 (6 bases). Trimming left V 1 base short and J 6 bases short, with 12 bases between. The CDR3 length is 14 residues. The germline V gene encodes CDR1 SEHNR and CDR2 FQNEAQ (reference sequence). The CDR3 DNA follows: TGTGCCAGCAGCTTAGAGAGGACAGTGGATGGCTACACCTTC. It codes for CASSLERTVDGYTF.

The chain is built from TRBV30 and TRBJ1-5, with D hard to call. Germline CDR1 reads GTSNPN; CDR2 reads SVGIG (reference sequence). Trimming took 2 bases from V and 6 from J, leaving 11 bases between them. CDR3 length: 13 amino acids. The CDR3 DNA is TGTGCCTGGAGTCGGGAGGGCGGTCAGCCCCAGCATTTT. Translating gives CAWSREGGQPQHF. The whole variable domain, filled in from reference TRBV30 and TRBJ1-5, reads SQTIHQWPATLVQPVGSPLSLECTVEGTSNPNLYWYRQAAGRGLQLLFYSVGIGQISSEVPQNLSASRPQDRQFILSSKKLLLSDSGFYLCAWSREGGQPQHFGDGTRLSIL.

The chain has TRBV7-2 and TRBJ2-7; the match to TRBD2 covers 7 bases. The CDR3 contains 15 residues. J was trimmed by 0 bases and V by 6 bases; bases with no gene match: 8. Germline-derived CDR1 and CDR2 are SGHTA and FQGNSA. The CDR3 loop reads CASSSRGDSSYEQYF. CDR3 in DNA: TGTGCCAGCAGTTCCCGGGGGGACTCCTCCTACGAGCAGTACTTC.

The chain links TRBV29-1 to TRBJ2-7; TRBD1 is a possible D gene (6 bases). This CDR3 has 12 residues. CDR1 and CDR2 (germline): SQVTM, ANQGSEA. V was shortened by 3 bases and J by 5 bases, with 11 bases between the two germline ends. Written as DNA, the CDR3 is TGCAGCGTTGATAGGGGGAAGCACGAGCAGTACTTC. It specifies CSVDRGKHEQYF.

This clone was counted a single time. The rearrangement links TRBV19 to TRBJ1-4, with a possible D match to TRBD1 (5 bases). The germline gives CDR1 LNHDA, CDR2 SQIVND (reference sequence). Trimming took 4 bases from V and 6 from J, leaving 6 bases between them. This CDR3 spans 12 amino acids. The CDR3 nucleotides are TGTGCCAGTAGTACACAGGATGAAAAACTGTTTTTT. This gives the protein CASSTQDEKLFF.

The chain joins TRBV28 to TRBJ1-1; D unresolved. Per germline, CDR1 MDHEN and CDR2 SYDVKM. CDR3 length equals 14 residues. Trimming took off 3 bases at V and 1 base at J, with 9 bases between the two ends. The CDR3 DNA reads TGTGCCAGCAGTTTTGGCGGAGGGAACACTGAAGCTTTCTTT. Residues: CASSFGGGNTEAFF.

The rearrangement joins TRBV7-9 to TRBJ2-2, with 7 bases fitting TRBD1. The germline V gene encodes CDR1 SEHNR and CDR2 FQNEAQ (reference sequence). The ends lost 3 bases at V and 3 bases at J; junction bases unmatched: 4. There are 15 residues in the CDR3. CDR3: CASSFDDRDTGELFF. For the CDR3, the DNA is TGTGCCAGCAGCTTCGACGACAGGGACACCGGGGAGCTGTTTTTT.

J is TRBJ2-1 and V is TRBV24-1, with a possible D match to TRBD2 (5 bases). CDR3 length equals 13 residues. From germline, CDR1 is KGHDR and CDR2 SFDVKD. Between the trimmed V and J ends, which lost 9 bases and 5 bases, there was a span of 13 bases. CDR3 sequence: CATGLSGNNEQFF. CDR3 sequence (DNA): TGTGCCACCGGGCTCTCCGGGAACAATGAGCAGTTCTTC.

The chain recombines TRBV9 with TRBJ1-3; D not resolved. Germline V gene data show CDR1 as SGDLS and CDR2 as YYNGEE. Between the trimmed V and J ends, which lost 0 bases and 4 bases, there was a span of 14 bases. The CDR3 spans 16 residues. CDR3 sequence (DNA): TGTGCCAGCAGCGTAGCCCCCAGGCAATCAGGAAACACCATATATTTT. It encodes CASSVAPRQSGNTIYF.

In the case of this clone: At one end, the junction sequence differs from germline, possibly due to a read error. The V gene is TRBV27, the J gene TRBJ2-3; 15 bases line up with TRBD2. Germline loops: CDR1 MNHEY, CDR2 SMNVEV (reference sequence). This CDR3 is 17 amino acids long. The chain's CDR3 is CASNLGGLAGGPNTQYF. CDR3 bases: TGTGCCAGCAATTTAGGCGGACTAGCGGGAGGGCCGAATACGCAGTATTTT.

CDR3 nucleotide sequence: TGTGCCAGCAGCCCTCTCCTCACAGGGAACTATGGCTACACCTTC. Its translation is CASSPLLTGNYGYTF. The rearrangement uses TRBV3-1 (or the pseudogene TRBV3-2) and TRBJ1-2, with D perhaps TRBD1 (6 bases). The CDR3 is 15 residues long. V lost 4 bases, J lost 2 bases, and 14 bases lay in between. Germline CDR1 is LGHDT and CDR2 is YNNKEL (reference sequence).

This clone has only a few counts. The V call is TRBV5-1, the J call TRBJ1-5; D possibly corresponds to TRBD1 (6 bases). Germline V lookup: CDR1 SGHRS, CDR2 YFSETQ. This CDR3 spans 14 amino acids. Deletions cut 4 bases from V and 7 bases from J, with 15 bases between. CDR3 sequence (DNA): TGCGCCAGCAGCACTGGGACATCCGGGCAGCCCCAGCATTTT. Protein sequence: CASSTGTSGQPQHF.

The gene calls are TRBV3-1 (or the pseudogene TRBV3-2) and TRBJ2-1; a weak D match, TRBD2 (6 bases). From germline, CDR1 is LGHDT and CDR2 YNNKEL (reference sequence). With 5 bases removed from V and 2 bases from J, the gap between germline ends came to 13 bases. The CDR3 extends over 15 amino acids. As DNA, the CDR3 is TGTGCCAGCAGCTGGCGGGGTCCTGCCTACAATGAGCAGTTCTTC. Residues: CASSWRGPAYNEQFF.

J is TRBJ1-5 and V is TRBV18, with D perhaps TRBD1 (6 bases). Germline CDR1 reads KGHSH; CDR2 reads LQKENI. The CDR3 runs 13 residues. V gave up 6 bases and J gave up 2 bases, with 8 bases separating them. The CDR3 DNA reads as TGTGCCAGCTCCTCAGGGGGCAATCAGCCCCAGCATTTT. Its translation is CASSSGGNQPQHF. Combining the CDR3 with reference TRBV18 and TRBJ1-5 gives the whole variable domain NAGVMQNPRHLVRRRGQEARLRCSPMKGHSHVYWYRQLPEEGLKFMVYLQKENIIDESGMPKERFSAEFPKEGPSILRIQQVVRGDSAAYFCASSSGGNQPQHFGDGTRLSIL.